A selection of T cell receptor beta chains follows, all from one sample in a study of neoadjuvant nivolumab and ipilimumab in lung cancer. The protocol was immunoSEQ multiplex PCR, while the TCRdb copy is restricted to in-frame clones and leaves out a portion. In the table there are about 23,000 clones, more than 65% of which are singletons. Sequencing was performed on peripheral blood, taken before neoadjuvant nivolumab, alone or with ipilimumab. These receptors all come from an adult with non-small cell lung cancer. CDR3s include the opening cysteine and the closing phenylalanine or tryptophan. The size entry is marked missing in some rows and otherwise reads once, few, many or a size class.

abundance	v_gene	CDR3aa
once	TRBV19	CASSITGSDYGYTF
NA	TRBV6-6	CASNPRRGAGNEQFF
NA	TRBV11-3	CASSGGAGRVTGELFF
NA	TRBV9	CASSVQGADGYTF
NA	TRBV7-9	CASSLSLAGGDTQYF
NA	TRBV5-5	CASSLGRLAGASEQFF
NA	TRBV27	CASSEGNYGYTF
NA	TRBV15	CATSRLQGTTEAFF
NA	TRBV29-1	CSVGRGSNYGYTF
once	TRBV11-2	CASSLAGGHYNEQFF
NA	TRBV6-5	CASSPQGVLSDEQFF
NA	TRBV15	CATSRDQGPSTEAFF
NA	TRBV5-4	CASSWPGTRSTDTQYF
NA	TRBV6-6	CASSTGDANQPQHF
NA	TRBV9	CASSVRDGKTYEQYF
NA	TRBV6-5	CASSDRDGSEQFF
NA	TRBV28	CASSLLQGNYGYTF
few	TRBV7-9	CASSLPGQGQPQHF
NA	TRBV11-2	CASSLLPSSYNEQFF
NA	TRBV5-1	CASSLERGHEQFF
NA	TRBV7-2	CASSPRAPSGYTF
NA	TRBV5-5	CASSLTSGDQGQYF
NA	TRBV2	CASKALTSGSYEQYF
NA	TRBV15	CATSRDGREGETQYF
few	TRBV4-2	CASSPPSSGNTIYF
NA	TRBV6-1	CASSGAKHWYF
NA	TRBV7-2	CASSASPTSEKAFF
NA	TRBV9	CASSPGAGEGTDTQYF
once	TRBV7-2	CASSLGTAGSGEKLFF
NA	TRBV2	CASFRVGTEAFF
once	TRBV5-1	CASSLPAGDGTGELFF
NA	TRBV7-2	CASSLDGWEGSFERPQHF
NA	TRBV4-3	CASSQAVPADFVTGELFF
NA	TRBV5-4	CASSPELGWQGGGPEAFF